Presented here are 5 T cell receptor beta chains from one specimen sequenced in a study of cytomegalovirus exposure and HLA in healthy donors (dated by TCRdb to the late 2010s). The library came from the immunoSEQ multiplex PCR assay. Sourced from immuneACCESS, this table was stored by TCRdb with only in-frame sequences that have V and J called. A share of the clones is absent; for the studies checked, an unresolved V gene accounts for under half, and the remainder has no known explanation. This sample gives 200,000 to 250,000 clones in total; about 89% of them show up just once. The ten largest clones represent about 0.95% of the sample. Sequencing used PBMCs. These receptors were collected from a woman aged 18-29 years in good health and CMV-seronegative.

The chain links TRBV7-9 to TRBJ2-1; TRBD2 agrees at 10 bases. V lost 5 bases and J lost 2; bases outside the gene matches: 6. CDR1 SEHNR and CDR2 FQNEAQ come from the germline V gene (reference sequence). The CDR3 spans 16 residues. The CDR3: CASSTTLAGAYNEQFF. As DNA, the CDR3 is TGTGCCAGCAGCACGACGCTAGCGGGGGCCTACAATGAGCAGTTCTTC.

The rearrangement joins TRBV7-9 to TRBJ2-7; TRBD1 might be the D (7 bases). Trimming shortened V by 5 bases and J by 5 bases, and 19 bases separated the two germline ends. Germline V CDR1 and CDR2: SEHNR, FQNEAQ (reference sequence). The CDR3 has 15 residues. The chain's CDR3 is CASSMSGGGYNEQYF. DNA of the CDR3: TGTGCCAGCAGCATGAGCGGAGGGGGCTACAACGAGCAGTACTTC.

The chain has TRBV5-1 and TRBJ2-7, with D possibly matching TRBD1 (6 bases). Trimming shortened V by 0 bases and J by 2 bases, and 12 bases separated the two germline ends. CDR1 and CDR2 (germline): SGHRS, YFSETQ. The CDR3 runs 15 residues. The CDR3 region has the DNA TGCGCCAGCAGCTTGGATGGGCAGGGGACCTACGAGCAGTACTTC. Protein sequence: CASSLDGQGTYEQYF.

The CDR3 here is CASGLVQGGSYGYTF. Written as DNA, the CDR3 is TGTGCTAGTGGTTTGGTTCAGGGCGGAAGCTATGGCTACACCTTC. The chain couples TRBV12-5 to TRBJ1-2; D is possibly TRBD1 (5 bases). The CDR3 sequence is 15 residues long. Germline CDR1 is LGHNT and CDR2 is FRNRAP. Trimming removed 0 bases from V and 4 bases from J, with 12 bases in between.

The genes are TRBV15 and TRBJ2-3; 8 bases map to TRBD2. Germline trimming cut 2 bases from V and 5 bases from J; bases unmatched to any gene: 9. The CDR3 totals 16 residues. Looked up from germline, CDR1 is LNHNV and CDR2 is YYDKDF (reference sequence). CDR3 residues: CATSRPYSGIRDTQYF. The CDR3 DNA follows: TGTGCCACCAGCAGACCTTATAGCGGGATTAGAGATACGCAGTATTTT.